This T cell receptor beta chain was sequenced in a study of blood T cell repertoires in COVID-19. Note on this clone: Other DNA sequences from this sample encode an identical CDR3 as well.

In the original analysis: Amplified reference gene primers provided the basis for estimating nucleated cell counts. The assay was immunoSEQ multiplex PCR, and TCRdb's table has in-frame clones only and misses some. Clone size and the V and J calls come from that table; the DNA yielded D and trimming. The table has some 220,000 clones, around four fifths seen once. Seattle-derived patients entered the study during active infection and were followed longitudinally. The CDR3 consists of 15 residues. Germline values: CDR1 LNHDA, CDR2 SQIVND (reference sequence). V dropped 2 bases and J dropped 2; count of bases not matched to a gene: 3.

This clonotype originated in a woman in her 70s with COVID-19, enrolled during active disease. V is TRBV19 and J is TRBJ2-1, with 7 bases lining up with TRBD1. Sequencing input: peripheral blood. The CDR3 loop reads CASSIRQGAYNEQFF. For the CDR3, the DNA is TGTGCCAGTAGTATAAGGCAGGGGGCCTACAATGAGCAGTTCTTC. The full variable domain, rest sourced from reference TRBV19 and TRBJ2-1, is DGGITQSPKYLFRKEGQNVTLSCEQNLNHDAMYWYRQDPGQGLRLIYYSQIVNDFQKGDIAEGYSVSREKKESFPLTVTSAQKNPTAFYLCASSIRQGAYNEQFFGPGTRLTVL.